The sequence of this T cell receptor beta chain was determined in a study of blood T cell repertoires in COVID-19. Study in general: The United States, Italy and Spain supplied acute and convalescent COVID-19 samples.

Trimming stripped 3 bases from V and 4 bases from J, with 10 bases between. Germline V gene data show CDR1 as LNHDA and CDR2 as SQIVND (reference sequence). The CDR3 is 14 residues long. Original processing methods: The assay estimated nucleated cells by amplifying reference gene primers. Sequencing used immunoSEQ multiplex PCR; TCRdb keeps in-frame clones, though not all of them. V, J and clone size are those of that table, while D and trimming were read from the DNA. The table has some 130,000 clones, about 89% seen once. Seattle enrolled patients during active infection and tracked them longitudinally. Concerning this clone: Different DNA sequences within this sample yield the same CDR3.

This clonotype was obtained from a woman between 65 and 79 years old with COVID-19, enrolled during active disease. The J gene is TRBJ1-5, the V gene TRBV19; TRBD1 is a possible D gene (6 bases). Input material: peripheral blood. The CDR3 sequence is CASSIGRGNQPQHF. The CDR3 bases are TGTGCCAGTAGTATCGGCAGGGGTAATCAGCCCCAGCATTTT.